This T cell receptor (beta chain) came from a study of T cell responses to AZD1222 COVID-19 vaccine. Regarding the study as a whole: Once two AZD1222 doses were given, Spike-specific TCR breadth and depth went up. A mostly white British donor set with more females was recruited, and clonal diversity was possibly underestimated. Spike-wide coverage was observed for vaccine-associated CD4 TCRs, with dominant responses at 160-218 and 743-854.

On this clone: Its target is not known.

Generated by immunoSEQ multiplex PCR, the TCRdb table keeps only in-frame clones and is missing some. The table has approximately 150,000 clones, 75% to 95% seen once. Germline-derived CDR1 and CDR2 are GTSNPN and SVGIG (reference sequence). The germline V and J ends were trimmed by 0 bases and 4 bases, with 9 bases remaining between them. This CDR3 has 13 amino acids. Whether given at about 4 or about 12 weeks, second doses were pooled. The material was peripheral blood, obtained 28 days after the second AZD1222 dose. The chain uses TRBV30 and TRBJ1-2, with D tentatively TRBD1 (5 bases). This TCR was sampled from an adult who received the AZD1222 COVID-19 vaccine. Here the CDR3 DNA reads TGTGCCTGGAGTGTACCAGGGCGCTATGGCTACACCTTC. This encodes CAWSVPGRYGYTF.